Listed below are T cell receptor beta chains from one sample, sequenced in a study of blood T cell repertoires in COVID-19. Using immunoSEQ multiplex PCR, the repertoire was profiled, and TCRdb retains in-frame clones only, with some absent. Here the sample spans a few hundred thousand clones, 70% to 90% being singletons. The source material was PBMCs or T cells enriched from blood (not recorded which). The receptors were gathered from a man younger than 40 who had recovered from COVID-19. Each CDR3 is given with its conserved first and last residue. The order of the fields is V gene, CDR3 length, J gene, CDR3 protein.

v_gene: TRBV3-1/TRBV3-2; len: 14; j_gene: TRBJ1-1; CDR3aa: CASSQPTGDTEAFF
v_gene: TRBV5-6; len: 15; j_gene: TRBJ1-2; CDR3aa: CASSPGQGADYGYTF
v_gene: TRBV7-9; len: 13; j_gene: TRBJ1-1; CDR3aa: CASSLPGQGEAFF
v_gene: TRBV5-1; len: 15; j_gene: TRBJ1-2; CDR3aa: CASSPRDSPNYGYTF
v_gene: TRBV6-6; len: 14; j_gene: TRBJ2-5; CDR3aa: CASRRTVNKETQYF
v_gene: TRBV4-1; len: 14; j_gene: TRBJ1-4; CDR3aa: CASSQEWAQQKLFF
v_gene: TRBV5-6; len: 17; j_gene: TRBJ1-1; CDR3aa: CASSVFGKRVYSAEAFF
v_gene: TRBV19; len: 17; j_gene: TRBJ2-6; CDR3aa: CASSPSVGHSGANVLTF
v_gene: TRBV30; len: 15; j_gene: TRBJ2-3; CDR3aa: CAWSVNWRGTDTQYF
v_gene: TRBV7-9; len: 11; j_gene: TRBJ1-1; CDR3aa: CASSAGAEAFF
v_gene: TRBV30; len: 17; j_gene: TRBJ2-7; CDR3aa: CAWSAEPGGVAPYEQYF
v_gene: TRBV6-5; len: 15; j_gene: TRBJ1-3; CDR3aa: CASSLAGGTGNTIYF
v_gene: TRBV7-2; len: 16; j_gene: TRBJ1-1; CDR3aa: CASSLDTPTGVRKAFF
v_gene: TRBV7-2; len: 17; j_gene: TRBJ2-2; CDR3aa: CASSLGLRGSLSGELFF
v_gene: TRBV10-3; len: 15; j_gene: TRBJ2-5; CDR3aa: CAISGIGGAQETQYF
v_gene: TRBV9; len: 14; j_gene: TRBJ1-5; CDR3aa: CASSDRDRNQPQHF
v_gene: TRBV19; len: 14; j_gene: TRBJ1-4; CDR3aa: CASSIGQHNEKLFF
v_gene: TRBV6-5; len: 15; j_gene: TRBJ2-7; CDR3aa: CASRDRGLFSYEQYF
v_gene: TRBV27; len: 16; j_gene: TRBJ2-1; CDR3aa: CASSLYSGGSYNEQFF
v_gene: TRBV18; len: 15; j_gene: TRBJ2-1; CDR3aa: CASSDLTVPMNEQFF
v_gene: TRBV7-9; len: 16; j_gene: TRBJ2-1; CDR3aa: CASSPRQGSSYNEQFF
v_gene: TRBV7-9; len: 13; j_gene: TRBJ2-1; CDR3aa: CASSKEEVNEQFF
v_gene: TRBV11-3; len: 14; j_gene: TRBJ1-2; CDR3aa: CAGPEGPSPYGYTF
v_gene: TRBV2; len: 14; j_gene: TRBJ2-5; CDR3aa: CASSEGRGQQTQYF
v_gene: TRBV4-1; len: 15; j_gene: TRBJ1-2; CDR3aa: CASSPGTGVLDGYTF